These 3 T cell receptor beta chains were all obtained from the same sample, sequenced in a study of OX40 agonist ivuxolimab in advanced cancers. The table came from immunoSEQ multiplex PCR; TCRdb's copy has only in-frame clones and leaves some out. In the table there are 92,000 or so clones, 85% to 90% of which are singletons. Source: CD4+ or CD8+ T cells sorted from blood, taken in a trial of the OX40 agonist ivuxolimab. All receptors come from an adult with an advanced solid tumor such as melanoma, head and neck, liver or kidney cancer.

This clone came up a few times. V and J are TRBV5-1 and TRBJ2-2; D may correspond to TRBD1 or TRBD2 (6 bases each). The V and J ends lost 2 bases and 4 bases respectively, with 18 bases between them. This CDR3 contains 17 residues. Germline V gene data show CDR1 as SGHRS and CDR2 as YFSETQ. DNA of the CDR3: TGCGCCAGCAGCTTAATGAGAGGGGGGCGATCCACCGGGGAGCTGTTTTTT. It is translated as CASSLMRGGRSTGELFF.

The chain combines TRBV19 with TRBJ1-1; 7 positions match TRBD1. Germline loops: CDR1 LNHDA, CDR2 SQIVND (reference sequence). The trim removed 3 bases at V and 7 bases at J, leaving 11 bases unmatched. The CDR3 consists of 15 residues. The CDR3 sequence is CASSILRGESSEAFF. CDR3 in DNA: TGTGCCAGTAGTATCCTCAGGGGGGAATCAAGTGAAGCTTTCTTT. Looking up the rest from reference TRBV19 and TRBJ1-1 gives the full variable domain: DGGITQSPKYLFRKEGQNVTLSCEQNLNHDAMYWYRQDPGQGLRLIYYSQIVNDFQKGDIAEGYSVSREKKESFPLTVTSAQKNPTAFYLCASSILRGESSEAFFGQGTRLTVV.

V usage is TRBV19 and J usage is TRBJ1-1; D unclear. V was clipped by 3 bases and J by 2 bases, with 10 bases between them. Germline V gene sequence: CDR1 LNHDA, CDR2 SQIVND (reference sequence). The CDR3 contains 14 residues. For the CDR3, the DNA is TGTGCCAGTAGTATTCAAGGCAGAAACACTGAAGCTTTCTTT. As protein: CASSIQGRNTEAFF.